A single sample is the source of the 22 T cell receptor beta chains below, sequenced in a study of blood T cells in healthy people across ages. The authors ran a second PCR of 7 to 11 cycles using a sample-barcoded 5' primer and a J-beta primer mix. TCRdb fed the 5' RACE reads into MiXCR, producing one record per CDR3 protein. Altogether 1,800,000 or so distinct CDR3 sequences are present, approximately 39% being singletons, with the ten largest covering more than 20%. The source material was blood. These TCRs come from a human donor in good health.

Notes on this clonotype: The junction differs from germline at one of its ends, possibly a read error. CDR3 amino acids: CAASRDVGTYEQYF. The CDR3, as DNA: TGTGCCGCCAGCAGAGATGTGGGTACCTACGAGCAGTACTTC. The rearrangement uses TRBV15 and TRBJ2-7, with D unclear. Germline CDR1 and CDR2: LNHNV and YYDKDF (reference sequence). The CDR3 covers 14 residues.

This chain uses TRBV28 with TRBJ1-2, with D unresolved. Germline V gene lookup returns CDR1 MDHEN and CDR2 SYDVKM. The CDR3 is made up of 12 amino acids. V lost 5 bases and J 6 bases, leaving 10 bases between the germline ends. As DNA, the CDR3 is TGTGCCAGCAGTCCCCCGGGCCATGGCTACACCTTC. This gives the protein CASSPPGHGYTF.

CDR3 sequence: CASSPRLEAYNEQFF. The CDR3 DNA reads TGTGCCAGCAGTCCGAGACTGGAAGCCTACAATGAGCAGTTCTTC. V gene TRBV6-2 or TRBV6-3 combines with J gene TRBJ2-1; no firm D call. The CDR3 spans 15 residues. Germline CDR1 reads MNHEY; CDR2 reads SVGEGT. Trimming took off 5 bases at V and 2 bases at J, with 13 bases between the two ends.

Comment on this clonotype: A read error may account for a junction end that differs from germline. The rearrangement links TRBV28 to TRBJ1-4, with a possible D match to TRBD1 (5 bases). This CDR3 is 14 amino acids long. CDR1 and CDR2 (germline): MDHEN, SYDVKM. CDR3 region: CASSLGGTNEKPFF. In nucleotides, the CDR3 is TGTGCCAGCAGTTTAGGTGGGACTAATGAAAAACCGTTTTTT.

The V and J genes are TRBV7-2 and TRBJ1-1; D is perhaps TRBD1 (5 bases). The CDR3 loop spans 14 amino acids. Germline assignment: CDR1 SGHTA and CDR2 FQGNSA. The V end lost 5 bases, the J end lost 0 bases, and 10 bases lay between the germline ends. CDR3 bases: TGTGCCAGCAGCGCTGACAGACTGAACACTGAAGCTTTCTTT. Its translation: CASSADRLNTEAFF.

This clonotype was observed a handful of times. The V gene is TRBV12-3 or TRBV12-4, the J gene TRBJ1-2; 7 nucleotides line up with TRBD1. J was trimmed by 5 bases and V by 2 bases; bases with no gene match: 5. CDR3 size: 14 residues. This CDR3 is CASSLTGAAYGYTF. The DNA of the CDR3 is TGTGCCAGCAGTTTAACAGGGGCCGCATATGGCTACACCTTC.

V gene TRBV4-2 combines with J gene TRBJ2-5; the D call may be TRBD1 or TRBD2 (6 bases each). The CDR3 contains 16 residues. Germline-derived CDR1 and CDR2 are LGHNA and YNFKEQ. The V end lost 1 base, the J end lost 2 bases, and 14 bases lay between the germline ends. Here the CDR3 reads CASSQGGQGRQETQYF. The CDR3 nucleotides read TGTGCCAGCAGCCAAGGAGGGCAGGGGAGGCAAGAGACCCAGTACTTC.

This clonotype is a singleton in its sample. This chain joins TRBV6-5 and TRBJ2-1; 10 positions agree with TRBD1. CDR3 length: 17 amino acids. Losses at the gene ends were 2 bases for V and 6 bases for J; bases not matched to a gene: 10. Per germline, CDR1 MNHEY and CDR2 SVGAGI. The CDR3 reads CASSYTQGQGSGNEQFF. The CDR3 DNA reads as TGTGCCAGCAGTTACACTCAGGGACAGGGGTCGGGCAATGAGCAGTTCTTC.

V and J are TRBV11-2 and TRBJ2-1; 9 bases are a match to TRBD2. The V and J ends lost 2 bases and 10 bases, in that order; junction bases with no gene match: 12. The V gene's germline CDR1 is SGHAT and CDR2 FQNNGV. The CDR3 spans 16 residues. The CDR3 sequence is CASSLTRAGGLEEQFF. In DNA form, the CDR3 reads TGTGCCAGCAGCTTAACCCGAGCGGGGGGTCTTGAAGAGCAGTTCTTC.

This chain connects TRBV7-2 to TRBJ2-1; D is possibly TRBD1 or TRBD2 (5 bases each). The CDR3 runs to 12 residues. Germline V gene lookup returns CDR1 SGHTA and CDR2 FQGNSA. Trimming took off 8 bases at V and 15 bases at J, with 20 bases between the two ends. The CDR3 nucleotides are TGTGCCAGCCTCCTACGGGGCAGGTTGACGTTCTTC. Protein sequence: CASLLRGRLTFF.

The rearrangement uses TRBV20-1 and TRBJ2-1; 9 positions match TRBD1. Germline V CDR1 and CDR2: DFQATT, SNEGSKA (reference sequence). The J segment lost 7 bases and the V segment lost 5 bases, leaving 3 bases of the junction unmatched. There are 12 residues in the CDR3. The CDR3 reads CSAGTGCNEQFF. The CDR3 DNA reads TGCAGTGCTGGGACAGGGTGTAATGAGCAGTTCTTC.

This clonotype has only a few counts. This chain links TRBV7-2 with TRBJ2-5; the D gene is possibly TRBD2 (5 bases). This CDR3 has 13 residues. V lost 5 bases to trimming and J lost 4 bases, with 11 bases between them. The germline V gene encodes CDR1 SGHTA and CDR2 FQGNSA. CDR3 nucleotide sequence: TGTGCCAGCAGCCCGAGCGGTCCAGAGACCCAGTACTTC. Residues: CASSPSGPETQYF.

The genes are TRBV6-6 and TRBJ2-7, with a tentative D call TRBD2 (6 bases). This CDR3 region has 16 residues. Germline V gene data show CDR1 as MNHNY and CDR2 as SVGAGI (reference sequence). V lost 0 bases, J lost 5 bases, and 17 bases lay in between. CDR3 in DNA: TGTGCCAGCAGTTACTCCAGTGGGGGGATATCGGACGAGCAGTACTTC. This encodes CASSYSSGGISDEQYF.

In this sample, this clonotype turned up a few times. The chain is built from TRBV3-1 and TRBJ2-3, with no clear D. Germline CDR1 LGHDT, CDR2 YNNKEL (reference sequence). There are 15 residues in the CDR3. The germline V and J ends were trimmed by 0 bases and 11 bases, with 18 bases remaining between them. In DNA, the CDR3 is TGTGCCAGCAGCCAAGACGCTTTATTCTCCCGGTTGCAGTATTTT. This codes for CASSQDALFSRLQYF.

This clonotype was picked up a small number of times. This chain connects TRBV20-1 to TRBJ1-1; no reliable D call. CDR3 length: 15 residues. Germline-derived CDR1 and CDR2 are DFQATT and SNEGSKA (reference sequence). The germline V and J ends were trimmed by 0 bases and 0 bases, with 11 bases remaining between them. CDR3 loop: CSAREEVGLNTEAFF. The CDR3 nucleotides are TGCAGTGCTAGAGAAGAGGTGGGTTTGAACACTGAAGCTTTCTTT.

This clonotype was seen only a few times. The V and J genes are TRBV29-1 and TRBJ2-7; D is possibly TRBD2 (6 bases). The CDR3 consists of 14 residues. The ends were cut back, 2 bases at V and 7 bases at J, with 18 bases in the middle. CDR1 and CDR2 (germline): SQVTM, ANQGSEA. CDR3 sequence reads: CSVESDSQGGEQYF. In DNA form, the CDR3 reads TGCAGCGTTGAATCGGACTCTCAGGGAGGTGAGCAGTACTTC.

This clonotype was detected only a few times. J is TRBJ2-3 and V is TRBV6-2 or TRBV6-3; D call uncertain. The germline gives CDR1 MNHEY, CDR2 SVGEGT. Trimming took off 2 bases at V and 2 bases at J, with 8 bases between the two ends. There are 14 residues in the CDR3. Written as DNA, the CDR3 is TGTGCCAGCAGTTACGGCCTCCTCACAGATACGCAGTATTTT. Residues: CASSYGLLTDTQYF.

There are a few counts of this clonotype. The chain has TRBV29-1 and TRBJ2-5; no definite D call. The DNA matches TRBJ2-1 better at its end, which makes the J call doubtful. Germline V gene sequence: CDR1 SQVTM, CDR2 ANQGSEA. There are 13 residues in the CDR3. Here the CDR3 DNA reads TGCAGCGTTGCAGCACCACTCCAAGAGACCCAGTTCTTC. This gives the protein CSVAAPLQETQFF.

The chain employs TRBV2 and TRBJ2-1; 7 bases are shared with TRBD2. Germline V gene sequence: CDR1 SNHLY, CDR2 FYNNEI. CDR3 size: 15 residues. With 7 bases clipped from V and 2 bases from J, the junction kept 8 bases outside the gene matches. DNA for the CDR3: TGTGCCAGCAACCGGGACGGGGGGACCTACAATGAGCAGTTCTTC. Translating it yields CASNRDGGTYNEQFF.

The chain has TRBV5-1 and TRBJ2-1; D possibly corresponds to TRBD2 (7 bases). CDR3 length equals 14 residues. V lost 2 bases, J lost 6 bases, and 12 bases lay in between. CDR1 and CDR2 from the germline V gene are SGHRS and YFSETQ. The CDR3 DNA is TGCGCCAGCAGCTTCACGGGGGGCCCCAATGAGCAGTTCTTC. Protein product: CASSFTGGPNEQFF.

The chain links TRBV3-1 to TRBJ2-1, with 10 nucleotides matching TRBD1. Unmatched junction bases numbered 9, after V lost 5 bases and J lost 8 bases. Germline lookup yields CDR1 LGHDT and CDR2 YNNKEL (reference sequence). CDR3 length equals 15 residues. The CDR3, as DNA: TGTGCCAGCAGCGTTCCGGGACAGGGGAGGGATGAGCAGTTCTTC. Translated, it gives CASSVPGQGRDEQFF.

This clonotype came up once. The chain links TRBV5-1 to TRBJ2-1, with a weak D call TRBD2 (5 bases). The germline V gene has CDR1 SGHRS and CDR2 YFSETQ. This CDR3 comprises 17 residues. V shed 7 bases and J shed 1 base, with 21 bases lying between them. The chain's CDR3 is CASVGAEGIASYNEQFF. The CDR3, as DNA: TGCGCCAGCGTTGGAGCAGAGGGTATAGCGTCCTACAATGAGCAGTTCTTC.